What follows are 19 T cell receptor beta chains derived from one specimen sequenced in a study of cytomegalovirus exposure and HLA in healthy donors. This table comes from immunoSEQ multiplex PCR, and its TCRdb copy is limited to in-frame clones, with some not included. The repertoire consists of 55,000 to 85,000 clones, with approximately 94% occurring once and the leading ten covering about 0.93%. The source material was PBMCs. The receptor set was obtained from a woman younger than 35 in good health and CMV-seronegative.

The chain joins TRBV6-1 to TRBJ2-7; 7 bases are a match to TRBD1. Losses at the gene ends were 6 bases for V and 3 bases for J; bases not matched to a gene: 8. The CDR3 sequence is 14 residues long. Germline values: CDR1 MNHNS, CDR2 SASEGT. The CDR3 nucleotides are TGTGCCAGCAGGGGGACAGTGGGGATCTACGAGCAGTACTTC. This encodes CASRGTVGIYEQYF.

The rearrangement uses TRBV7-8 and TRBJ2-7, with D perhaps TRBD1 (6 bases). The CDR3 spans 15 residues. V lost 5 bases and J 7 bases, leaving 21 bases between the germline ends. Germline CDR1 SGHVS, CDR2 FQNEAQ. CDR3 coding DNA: TGTGCCAGCAGCAATAACCGGGACAAAACGCGGGAGCAGTACTTC. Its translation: CASSNNRDKTREQYF.

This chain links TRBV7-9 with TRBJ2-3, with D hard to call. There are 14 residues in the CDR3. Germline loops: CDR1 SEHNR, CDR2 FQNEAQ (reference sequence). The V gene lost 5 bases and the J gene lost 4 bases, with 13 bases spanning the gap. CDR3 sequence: CASSGSHVSDTQYF. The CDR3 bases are TGTGCCAGCAGCGGTAGCCACGTGTCAGATACGCAGTATTTT.

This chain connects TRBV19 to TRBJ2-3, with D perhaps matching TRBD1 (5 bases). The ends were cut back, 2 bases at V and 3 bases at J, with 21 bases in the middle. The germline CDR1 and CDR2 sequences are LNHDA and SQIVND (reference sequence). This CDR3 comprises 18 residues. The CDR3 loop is CASSIPSWGSAKTDTQYF. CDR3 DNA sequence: TGTGCCAGTAGTATACCTAGTTGGGGCAGCGCTAAAACAGATACGCAGTATTTT.

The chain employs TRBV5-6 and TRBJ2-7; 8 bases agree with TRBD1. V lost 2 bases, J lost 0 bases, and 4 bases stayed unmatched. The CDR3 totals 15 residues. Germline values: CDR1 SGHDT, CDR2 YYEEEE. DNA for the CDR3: TGTGCCAGCAGCTTCAGGGGGCTAGGCTCCTACGAGCAGTACTTC. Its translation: CASSFRGLGSYEQYF.

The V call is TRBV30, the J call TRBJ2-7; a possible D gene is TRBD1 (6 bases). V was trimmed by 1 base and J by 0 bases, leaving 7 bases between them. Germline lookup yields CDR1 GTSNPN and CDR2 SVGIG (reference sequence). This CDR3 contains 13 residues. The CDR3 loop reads CAWSGTVSYEQYF. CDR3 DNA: TGTGCCTGGAGTGGGACAGTCTCCTACGAGCAGTACTTC.

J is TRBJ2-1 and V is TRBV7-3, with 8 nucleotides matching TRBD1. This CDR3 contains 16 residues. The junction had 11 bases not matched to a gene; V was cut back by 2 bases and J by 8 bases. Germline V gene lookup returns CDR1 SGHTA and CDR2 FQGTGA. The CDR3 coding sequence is TGTGCCAGCAGCTTATATACCGGGACAGGAGTAGATGAGCAGTTCTTC. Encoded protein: CASSLYTGTGVDEQFF.

CDR3 nucleotide sequence: TGTGCCAGCAGTTTCCGACAGGGATCAGGCGAGCAGTACTTC. It yields the protein CASSFRQGSGEQYF. The chain links TRBV27 to TRBJ2-7; 7 bases agree with TRBD1. J lost 6 bases, V lost 3 bases, and 8 bases had no gene match. CDR3 length: 14 amino acids. CDR1 is MNHEY and CDR2 is SMNVEV in the germline V gene (reference sequence).

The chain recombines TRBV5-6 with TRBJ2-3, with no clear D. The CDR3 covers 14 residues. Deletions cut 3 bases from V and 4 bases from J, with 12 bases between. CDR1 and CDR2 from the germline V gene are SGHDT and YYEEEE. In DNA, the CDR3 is TGTGCCAGCAGCTACCTAGGAGTTCCAGATACGCAGTATTTT. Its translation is CASSYLGVPDTQYF.

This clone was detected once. The CDR3 DNA follows: TGTGCCAGCAGTTACTCAAGGACAGGGGCCTACGAGCAGTACTTC. Its protein is CASSYSRTGAYEQYF. V is TRBV6-6 and J is TRBJ2-7; 9 nucleotides line up with TRBD1. The CDR3 extends over 15 amino acids. V lost 0 bases to trimming and J lost 2 bases; unmatched junction nucleotides: 2. Germline CDR1 is MNHNY and CDR2 is SVGAGI (reference sequence).

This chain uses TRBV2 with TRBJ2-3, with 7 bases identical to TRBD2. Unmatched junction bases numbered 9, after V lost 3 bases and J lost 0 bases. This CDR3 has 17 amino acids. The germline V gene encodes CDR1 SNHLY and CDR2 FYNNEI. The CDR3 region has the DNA TGTGCCAGCAGTGAGTTTTCTAGCGGTCCTAGCACAGATACGCAGTATTTT. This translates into CASSEFSSGPSTDTQYF. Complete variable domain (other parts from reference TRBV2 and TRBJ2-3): EPEVTQTPSHQVTQMGQEVILRCVPISNHLYFYWYRQILGQKVEFLVSFYNNEISEKSEIFDDQFSVERPDGSNFTLKIRSTKLEDSAMYFCASSEFSSGPSTDTQYFGPGTRLTVL.

CDR3 sequence reads: CASTPPSGGTGTNYGYTF. In nucleotides, the CDR3 is TGTGCCAGCACCCCTCCTTCCGGAGGGACAGGTACGAACTATGGCTACACCTTC. V is TRBV28 and J is TRBJ1-2, with TRBD1 identical over 8 bases. CDR3 length: 18 residues. Germline V gene lookup returns CDR1 MDHEN and CDR2 SYDVKM. With V trimmed by 7 bases and J by 2 bases, 18 bases remained unmatched.

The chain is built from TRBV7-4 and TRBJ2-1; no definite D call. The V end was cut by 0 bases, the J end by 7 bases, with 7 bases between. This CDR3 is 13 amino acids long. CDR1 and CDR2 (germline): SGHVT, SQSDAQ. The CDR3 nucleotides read TGTGCCAGCAGCTTAGCTAGCAGTAATGAGCAGTTCTTC. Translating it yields CASSLASSNEQFF.

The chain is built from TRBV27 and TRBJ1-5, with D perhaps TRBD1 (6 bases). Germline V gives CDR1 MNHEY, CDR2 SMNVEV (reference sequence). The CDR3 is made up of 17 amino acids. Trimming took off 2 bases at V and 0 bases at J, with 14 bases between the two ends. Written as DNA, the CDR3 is TGTGCCAGCAGTTTAGATGCACAGGGCCTTAGCAATCAGCCCCAGCATTTT. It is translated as CASSLDAQGLSNQPQHF.

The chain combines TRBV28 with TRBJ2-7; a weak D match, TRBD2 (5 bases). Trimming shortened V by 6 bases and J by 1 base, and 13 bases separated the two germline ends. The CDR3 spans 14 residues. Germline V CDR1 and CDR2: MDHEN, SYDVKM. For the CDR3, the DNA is TGTGCCAGCAGATTCGTTGGCGGGTCCTACGAGCAGTACTTC. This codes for CASRFVGGSYEQYF. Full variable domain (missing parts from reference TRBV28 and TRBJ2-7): DVKVTQSSRYLVKRTGEKVFLECVQDMDHENMFWYRQDPGLGLRLIYFSYDVKMKEKGDIPEGYSVSREKKERFSLILESASTNQTSMYLCASRFVGGSYEQYFGPGTRLTVT.

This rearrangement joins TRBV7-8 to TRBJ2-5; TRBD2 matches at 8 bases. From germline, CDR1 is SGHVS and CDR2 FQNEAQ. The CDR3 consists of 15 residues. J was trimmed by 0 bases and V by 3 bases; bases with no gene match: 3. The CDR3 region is CASSLKREYQETQYF. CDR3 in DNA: TGTGCCAGCAGCTTGAAGCGGGAGTACCAAGAGACCCAGTACTTC.

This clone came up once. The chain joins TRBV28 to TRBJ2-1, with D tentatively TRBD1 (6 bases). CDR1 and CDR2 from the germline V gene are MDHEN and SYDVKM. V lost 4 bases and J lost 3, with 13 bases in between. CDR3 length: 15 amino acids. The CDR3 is CASSSLGANYNEQFF. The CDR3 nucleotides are TGTGCCAGCAGTTCTCTGGGGGCTAACTACAATGAGCAGTTCTTC.

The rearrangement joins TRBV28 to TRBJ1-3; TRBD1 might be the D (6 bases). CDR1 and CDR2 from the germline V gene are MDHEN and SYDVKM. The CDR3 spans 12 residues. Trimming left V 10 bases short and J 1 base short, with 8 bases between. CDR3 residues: CAIGGSGNTIYF. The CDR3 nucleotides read TGTGCCATAGGGGGTTCTGGAAACACCATATATTTT.

In nucleotides, the CDR3 is TGTGCCAGCAGTGCAAGCAGGGGGCGCTTGAATGAGCAGTTCTTC. Its translation is CASSASRGRLNEQFF. The chain is built from TRBV2 and TRBJ2-1; TRBD1 matches 8 bases. The germline V gene has CDR1 SNHLY and CDR2 FYNNEI. CDR3 length equals 15 residues. After removal of 4 bases from V and 7 bases from J, the junction contained 9 bases not matched to a gene.